Given below is one TCR beta chain in context. As processed by the authors: Counts of nucleated cells, estimated from reference gene primer amplification, were obtained. The repertoire was sequenced with immunoSEQ multiplex PCR; TCRdb's copy has only in-frame clones and lacks some. From that table come the V and J calls and clone size; the DNA was used to work out D and trimming. The repertoire holds some 22,000 clones, with around 90% as singletons. The sample is drawn from a study of blood T cell repertoires in COVID-19. Study context: The samples span acute and convalescent COVID-19 from the United States, Italy and Spain. PBMCs, B-cell-depleted T cells, or T cells provided the cDNA or gDNA that made up the material.

The CDR3 consists of 15 residues. Germline loops: CDR1 SGHNT, CDR2 YENEEA. V gave up 1 base and J gave up 4 bases, with 14 bases separating them. This chain uses TRBV11-3 with TRBJ2-7; the D gene is possibly TRBD2 (7 bases). The source of this sequence is a man in his sixties or seventies in a cohort sampled during active COVID-19. What was sequenced was peripheral blood. CDR3 bases: TGTGCCAGCAGCTTAGTGGGGGGGGCGGAGTACGAGCAGTACTTC. Its translation: CASSLVGGAEYEQYF.